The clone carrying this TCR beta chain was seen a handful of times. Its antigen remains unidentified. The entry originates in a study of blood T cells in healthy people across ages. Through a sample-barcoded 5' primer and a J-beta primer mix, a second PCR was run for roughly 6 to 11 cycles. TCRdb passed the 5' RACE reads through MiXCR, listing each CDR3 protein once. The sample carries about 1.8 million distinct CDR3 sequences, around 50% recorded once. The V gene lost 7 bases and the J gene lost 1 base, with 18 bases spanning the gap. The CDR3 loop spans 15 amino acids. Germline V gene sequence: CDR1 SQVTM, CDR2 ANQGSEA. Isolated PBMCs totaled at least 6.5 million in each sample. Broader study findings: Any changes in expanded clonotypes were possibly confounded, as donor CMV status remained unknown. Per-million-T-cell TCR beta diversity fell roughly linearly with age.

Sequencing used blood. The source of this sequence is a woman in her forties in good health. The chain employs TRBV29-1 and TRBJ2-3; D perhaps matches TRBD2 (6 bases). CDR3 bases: TGCAGCGCCCCTCCGGAGGGAATCGGCACAGATACGCAGTATTTT. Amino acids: CSAPPEGIGTDTQYF.